This passage covers 23 T cell receptor beta chains from one sample sequenced in a study of OX40 agonist ivuxolimab in advanced cancers. Profiling relied on immunoSEQ multiplex PCR, and the TCRdb table lists in-frame clones only, not all of them. The data show tens of thousands of clones, 60% to 85% seen once. The sample in question was CD4+ or CD8+ T cells sorted from blood, obtained in a trial of the OX40 agonist ivuxolimab. The source of these receptors is an adult with an advanced solid tumor such as melanoma, head and neck, liver or kidney cancer.

This chain links TRBV6-6 with TRBJ2-7; 11 nucleotides agree with TRBD1. CDR3 size: 15 residues. Germline values: CDR1 MNHNY, CDR2 SVGAGI (reference sequence). V lost 8 bases and J lost 2; bases outside the gene matches: 8. The CDR3 protein is CASLRTGGGTYEQYF. The CDR3 nucleotides read TGTGCCAGCTTGCGGACAGGGGGCGGAACCTACGAGCAGTACTTC.

The rearrangement joins TRBV30 to TRBJ2-7, with D possibly matching TRBD2 (7 bases). The CDR3 is 14 amino acids. Trimming pared 8 bases from V and 5 bases from J, leaving 22 bases between. The V gene's germline CDR1 is GTSNPN and CDR2 SVGIG (reference sequence). CDR3 loop: CAHRPGGPLDEQYF. DNA of the CDR3: TGTGCCCACCGGCCCGGGGGGCCGTTAGACGAGCAGTACTTC.

The chain uses TRBV4-1 and TRBJ1-6; no clear D gene. Trimming removed 1 base at V and 1 base at J, with 8 bases between. The CDR3 length is 16 residues. CDR1 is MGHRA, CDR2 YSYEKL, per germline. This chain's CDR3 is CASSQGFRSYNSPLHF. DNA for the CDR3: TGCGCCAGCAGCCAAGGGTTTAGATCCTATAATTCACCCCTCCACTTT.

The chain uses TRBV5-1 and TRBJ2-7; 8 bases map to TRBD1. The junction had 1 base not matched to a gene; V was cut back by 1 base and J by 1 base. The CDR3 spans 14 residues. Germline CDR1 SGHRS, CDR2 YFSETQ. The CDR3 is CASSLRTGSYEQYF. CDR3 DNA sequence: TGCGCCAGCAGCTTGAGGACAGGGTCCTACGAGCAGTACTTC. Using reference TRBV5-1 and TRBJ2-7 for the parts outside the CDR3, the full variable domain is KAGVTQTPRYLIKTRGQQVTLSCSPISGHRSVSWYQQTPGQGLQFLFEYFSETQRNKGNFPGRFSGRQFSNSRSEMNVSTLELGDSALYLCASSLRTGSYEQYFGPGTRLTVT.

V gene TRBV10-3 combines with J gene TRBJ1-3; 9 bases match TRBD1. From germline, CDR1 is ENHRY and CDR2 SYGVKD. V was pared by 4 bases and J by 2 bases, with 9 bases of the junction left unmatched. There are 17 residues in the CDR3. The CDR3 DNA reads TGTGCCATCAGTGCCAGGACAGGGGAGGGAGCTGGAAACACCATATATTTT. Protein sequence: CAISARTGEGAGNTIYF.

This clone was detected only a few times. The V call is TRBV4-1, the J call TRBJ1-2; 7 bases agree with TRBD1. V shed 0 bases and J 1 base; nucleotides not matched to a gene: 2. Germline V gene sequence: CDR1 MGHRA, CDR2 YSYEKL. This CDR3 region has 15 residues. CDR3 residues: CASSQEQGSNYGYTF. The CDR3 bases are TGCGCCAGCAGCCAAGAACAGGGGAGTAACTATGGCTACACCTTC.

This clone was recorded once. Here the CDR3 reads CASSVETGNGYTF. The DNA of the CDR3 is TGTGCCAGCAGCGTAGAAACGGGTAATGGCTACACCTTC. The chain links TRBV9 to TRBJ1-2; D gene uncertain. The germline gives CDR1 SGDLS, CDR2 YYNGEE. Trimming removed 0 bases from V and 6 bases from J, with 9 bases in between. The CDR3 has 13 amino acids.

V gene TRBV28 combines with J gene TRBJ2-7, with 7 bases identical to TRBD1. Germline V gives CDR1 MDHEN, CDR2 SYDVKM. This CDR3 spans 20 amino acids. Trimming cost V 2 bases and J 0 bases; bases outside gene matches: 19. The CDR3 DNA reads TGTGCCAGCAGTTTAGTCCCAACCCCCTTCGACAGGGCAAGCTCCTACGAGCAGTACTTC. It is translated as CASSLVPTPFDRASSYEQYF. The full variable domain, in which reference TRBV28 and TRBJ2-7 provide the parts outside the CDR3, is DVKVTQSSRYLVKRTGEKVFLECVQDMDHENMFWYRQDPGLGLRLIYFSYDVKMKEKGDIPEGYSVSREKKERFSLILESASTNQTSMYLCASSLVPTPFDRASSYEQYFGPGTRLTVT.

The chain recombines TRBV21-1 with TRBJ2-3; whether TRBD1, the table's D call, matches the DNA was not checked. TRBV21-1 is a known pseudogene. The CDR3 has 16 amino acids. CDR3 loop: CASSKYWPLYTDTQYF. The CDR3 DNA is TGTGCCAGCAGCAAATATTGGCCGCTTTACACAGATACGCAGTATTTT.

The CDR3 loop is CASSSTNYGYTF. In DNA form, the CDR3 reads TGTGCCAGTTCATCCACGAACTATGGCTACACCTTC. This chain links TRBV19 with TRBJ1-2; no clear D gene. Germline V gene lookup returns CDR1 LNHDA and CDR2 SQIVND (reference sequence). V gave up 8 bases and J gave up 2 bases, with 9 bases separating them. CDR3 size: 12 residues.

The gene calls are TRBV2 and TRBJ1-4; a weak D match, TRBD1 (6 bases). V lost 6 bases and J lost 4, with 15 bases in between. The CDR3 sequence is 15 residues long. Germline V gene data show CDR1 as SNHLY and CDR2 as FYNNEI. The CDR3 bases are TGTGCCAGCAGGGAGGGGACAAACTTTAATGAAAAACTGTTTTTT. Residues: CASREGTNFNEKLFF.

The chain is built from TRBV7-2 and TRBJ1-1; unclear D gene. Trimming took 6 bases from V and 3 from J, leaving 14 bases between them. Per the germline V gene, CDR1 is SGHTA and CDR2 is FQGNSA. The length of the CDR3 is 14 residues. CDR3 protein: CASRPPSSYTEAFF. As DNA, the CDR3 is TGTGCCAGCAGGCCCCCAAGTTCGTACACTGAAGCTTTCTTT.

For the CDR3, the DNA is TGTGCCAGCAGGTGGACAGGGAGCACTGAAGCTTTCTTT. As protein: CASRWTGSTEAFF. The rearrangement links TRBV6-6 to TRBJ1-1, with TRBD1 matching 8 bases. This CDR3 has 13 amino acids. Trimming at V came to 6 bases and at J to 4 bases, leaving 4 bases not matched to a gene. The germline V gene has CDR1 MNHNY and CDR2 SVGAGI (reference sequence).

CDR3 in amino acids: CASSDPGQGKKLFF. CDR3 nucleotide sequence: TGTGCCAGCAGTGACCCGGGACAGGGTAAAAAACTGTTTTTT. The rearrangement joins TRBV25-1 to TRBJ1-4; 9 nucleotides match TRBD1. Germline lookup yields CDR1 MGHDK and CDR2 SYGVNS. The V and J ends lost 3 bases and 9 bases, in that order; junction bases with no gene match: 5. The CDR3 runs 14 residues. The variable domain in full, completed from reference TRBV25-1 and TRBJ1-4, reads EADIYQTPRYLVIGTGKKITLECSQTMGHDKMYWYQQDPGMELHLIHYSYGVNSTEKGDLSSESTVSRIRTEHFPLTLESARPSHTSQYLCASSDPGQGKKLFFGSGTQLSVL.

The V and J genes are TRBV5-1 and TRBJ2-3; 11 bases are a match to TRBD2. V lost 0 bases, J lost 0 bases, and 0 bases stayed unmatched. This CDR3 has 16 residues. The germline gives CDR1 SGHRS, CDR2 YFSETQ. CDR3 region: CASSLGTSGSTDTQYF. As DNA, the CDR3 is TGCGCCAGCAGCTTGGGGACTAGCGGGAGCACAGATACGCAGTATTTT.

This clone was observed a handful of times. V and J are TRBV27 and TRBJ2-7; TRBD2 matches at 11 bases. V was clipped by 4 bases and J by 2 bases; unmatched bases: 1. Germline assignment: CDR1 MNHEY and CDR2 SMNVEV (reference sequence). This CDR3 is 14 amino acids long. CDR3 region: CASSSSGGTYEQYF. In DNA, the CDR3 is TGTGCCAGCAGTTCTAGCGGGGGGACCTACGAGCAGTACTTC.

The J gene is TRBJ1-1, the V gene TRBV7-9, with D hard to call. This CDR3 is 15 amino acids long. The germline V gene has CDR1 SEHNR and CDR2 FQNEAQ (reference sequence). Trimming took off 3 bases at V and 1 base at J, with 12 bases between the two ends. The CDR3 coding sequence is TGTGCCAGCAGCTTCCAAAGGATCGAGAACACTGAAGCTTTCTTT. Translation: CASSFQRIENTEAFF.

This rearrangement joins TRBV6-1 to TRBJ1-4, with TRBD1 identical over 7 bases. The germline V gene encodes CDR1 MNHNS and CDR2 SASEGT. There are 14 residues in the CDR3. V was pared by 9 bases and J by 5 bases, with 9 bases of the junction left unmatched. CDR3 protein: CASSPGQLNEKLFF. The CDR3 coding sequence is TGTGCCAGTAGCCCGGGACAGCTAAATGAAAAACTGTTTTTT.

This chain joins TRBV6-1 and TRBJ2-3; the D gene is possibly TRBD1 (5 bases). Trimming left V 6 bases short and J 2 bases short, with 6 bases between. Germline CDR1 reads MNHNS; CDR2 reads SASEGT. The CDR3 runs 12 residues. CDR3 residues: CASRDNTDTQYF. As DNA, the CDR3 is TGTGCCAGCAGGGACAACACAGATACGCAGTATTTT.

This clone was detected only once. J is TRBJ2-5 and V is TRBV11-2; TRBD1 aligns across 8 bases. Germline V gives CDR1 SGHAT, CDR2 FQNNGV. This CDR3 region has 13 residues. Trimming cost V 5 bases and J 5 bases; bases outside gene matches: 4. In nucleotides, the CDR3 is TGTGCCAGCAGCCTCAGACAGGGGGAGACCCAGTACTTC. This translates into CASSLRQGETQYF.

The sample holds one count of this clone. V and J are TRBV6-7 and TRBJ2-7; 7 bases align to TRBD2. TRBV6-7 is an ORF for which the function is uncertain. The CDR3 is made up of 15 amino acids. Trimming cost V 6 bases and J 6 bases; bases outside gene matches: 14. This CDR3 is CASRSFRGGRIEQYF. DNA for the CDR3: TGTGCCAGCAGATCGTTTCGGGGAGGGCGGATCGAGCAGTACTTC.

V gene TRBV28 combines with J gene TRBJ1-5; possibly TRBD1 for D (6 bases). CDR3 length: 13 amino acids. Trimming left V 6 bases short and J 2 bases short, with 8 bases between. Germline CDR1 and CDR2: MDHEN and SYDVKM. CDR3 protein: CASSRTGNQPQHF. DNA of the CDR3: TGTGCCAGCAGCCGGACAGGCAATCAGCCCCAGCATTTT.

The V gene is TRBV7-9, the J gene TRBJ2-7; 12 bases are shared with TRBD2. V was pared by 5 bases and J by 0 bases, with 14 bases of the junction left unmatched. The germline gives CDR1 SEHNR, CDR2 FQNEAQ (reference sequence). This CDR3 is 19 amino acids long. The CDR3 here is CASSERTSGGPGSSYEQYF. DNA of the CDR3: TGTGCCAGCAGCGAAAGAACTAGCGGGGGGCCCGGATCCTCCTACGAGCAGTACTTC.